This entry lists 24 T cell receptor beta chains sequenced from one sample in a study of blood T cell repertoires in COVID-19 (dated by TCRdb to 2019 to 2021). The receptor library was made with the immunoSEQ multiplex PCR assay. In TCRdb, the immuneACCESS table is reduced to in-frame sequences with V and J assigned. These tables do not hold every clone; where another copy was compared, an unresolved V gene accounts for under half, and the others remain unexplained. The sample yields hundreds of thousands of clones; around 87% were counted once. In total, the top ten clones hold about 1.2% of the sample. The material sequenced was peripheral blood. The receptor set was obtained from a man aged 65-85 years with acute or convalescent COVID-19.

The genes are TRBV19 and TRBJ1-4; D not certain. Germline CDR1 is LNHDA and CDR2 is SQIVND (reference sequence). V was pared by 8 bases and J by 0 bases, with 7 bases between. This CDR3 contains 13 residues. The CDR3 loop is CASLPATNEKLFF. The CDR3 DNA is TGTGCCAGTCTACCTGCAACTAATGAAAAACTGTTTTTT.

The chain joins TRBV12-3 or TRBV12-4 to TRBJ1-3; D not resolved. The CDR3 covers 11 residues. The V and J ends lost 5 bases and 6 bases respectively, with 5 bases between them. The CDR3: CASSPLNTIYF. The DNA of the CDR3 is TGTGCCAGCAGTCCGTTAAACACCATATATTTT.

The chain uses TRBV10-3 and TRBJ1-4; D unresolved. This CDR3 region has 14 residues. CDR1 is ENHRY, CDR2 SYGVKD, per germline. V was clipped by 3 bases and J by 7 bases, with 12 bases between them. The CDR3 sequence: CAISETHQAEKLFF. The DNA of the CDR3 is TGTGCCATCAGTGAAACACACCAGGCTGAAAAACTGTTTTTT.

The chain uses TRBV28 and TRBJ1-2; D gene uncertain. This CDR3 comprises 14 residues. V lost 5 bases to trimming and J lost 5 bases, with 15 bases between them. Per the germline V gene, CDR1 is MDHEN and CDR2 is SYDVKM. The CDR3 region is CASSPTAAVYGYTF. DNA of the CDR3: TGTGCCAGCAGTCCGACTGCGGCGGTTTATGGCTACACCTTC.

In regard to this clone: This same CDR3 is encoded by further DNA sequences in the sample. The chain is built from TRBV6-6 and TRBJ2-7; the D is unclear. This CDR3 spans 14 amino acids. Germline V lookup: CDR1 MNHNY, CDR2 SVGAGI (reference sequence). The germline V and J ends were trimmed by 2 bases and 1 base, with 9 bases remaining between them. The CDR3 DNA reads TGTGCCAGCAGTTACCCGGGTGGATCCTACGAGCAGTACTTC. This gives the protein CASSYPGGSYEQYF.

The chain joins TRBV6-2 or TRBV6-3 to TRBJ2-3; the match to TRBD2 covers 7 bases. The CDR3 is 17 amino acids. CDR1 is MNHEY, CDR2 SVGEGT, per germline. The V segment lost 2 bases and the J segment 4 bases; nucleotides outside the gene matches: 12. CDR3 sequence (DNA): TGTGCCAGCAGTTACCTAACCCGGGACTACGGTTCAGATACGCAGTATTTT. This translates into CASSYLTRDYGSDTQYF.

This chain uses TRBV11-3 with TRBJ2-3; 7 bases fit TRBD2. The CDR3 is 14 residues long. CDR1 and CDR2 (germline): SGHNT, YENEEA. With V trimmed by 6 bases and J by 0 bases, 3 bases remained unmatched. The CDR3 region has the DNA TGTGCCAGCAGTCCTAGCGGTAGCACAGATACGCAGTATTTT. Translating it yields CASSPSGSTDTQYF. Drawing the rest from reference TRBV11-3 and TRBJ2-3, the complete variable domain is EAGVVQSPRYKIIEKKQPVAFWCNPISGHNTLYWYLQNLGQGPELLIRYENEEAVDDSQLPKDRFSAERLKGVDSTLKIQPAELGDSAVYLCASSPSGSTDTQYFGPGTRLTVL.

The chain carries TRBV6-5 and TRBJ2-7; 11 nucleotides align to TRBD2. The CDR3 extends over 14 amino acids. J lost 3 bases, V lost 5 bases, and 3 bases had no gene match. Germline CDR1 is MNHEY and CDR2 is SVGAGI. As DNA, the CDR3 is TGTGCCAGCAGTCCCCTAGCGGGGGGCTACGAGCAGTACTTC. Amino acid sequence: CASSPLAGGYEQYF.

The chain combines TRBV6-5 with TRBJ2-5, with D possibly matching TRBD1 (6 bases). The CDR3 is 14 residues long. CDR1 and CDR2 from the germline V gene are MNHEY and SVGAGI. Trimming removed 6 bases at V and 1 base at J, with 12 bases between. CDR3 protein: CASSHTGFQETQYF. The DNA of the CDR3 is TGTGCCAGCAGCCACACAGGGTTCCAAGAGACCCAGTACTTC.

J is TRBJ2-6 and V is TRBV2, with 12 positions matching TRBD2. The CDR3 sequence is 19 residues long. The trim removed 2 bases at V and 2 bases at J, leaving 7 bases unmatched. The germline V gene has CDR1 SNHLY and CDR2 FYNNEI. The CDR3 DNA reads TGTGCCAGCAGTGAAACGGTCAGACTAGCGGGAGCTGGGGCCAACGTCCTGACTTTC. Amino acid sequence: CASSETVRLAGAGANVLTF.

Remarks on this clone: The sample has other DNA sequences that encode this CDR3 too. The chain uses TRBV6-5 and TRBJ2-7, with TRBD1 identical over 10 bases. This CDR3 contains 13 residues. J lost 4 bases, V lost 5 bases, and 2 bases had no gene match. From germline, CDR1 is MNHEY and CDR2 SVGAGI. DNA of the CDR3: TGTGCCAGCAGTAGGGACAGGGGATACGAGCAGTACTTC. Protein sequence: CASSRDRGYEQYF.

DNA of the CDR3: TGTGCCAGCAGCCAGGACAGGGGAAATGAAAAACTGTTTTTT. Translation: CASSQDRGNEKLFF. This chain connects TRBV7-9 to TRBJ1-4; TRBD1 agrees at 9 bases. The CDR3 runs 14 residues. J gave up 5 bases and V 5 bases, and 3 bases lay outside the gene matches. The germline V gene encodes CDR1 SEHNR and CDR2 FQNEAQ (reference sequence). Filled out from reference TRBV7-9 and TRBJ1-4, the complete variable domain reads DTGVSQNPRHKITKRGQNVTFRCDPISEHNRLYWYRQTLGQGPEFLTYFQNEAQLEKSRLLSDRFSAERPKGSFSTLEIQRTEQGDSAMYLCASSQDRGNEKLFFGSGTQLSVL.

This sequence joins TRBV28 and TRBJ2-7; D is possibly TRBD1 (7 bases). CDR1 MDHEN and CDR2 SYDVKM come from the germline V gene. Deletions cut 8 bases from V and 2 bases from J, with 10 bases between. The CDR3 length is 12 residues. In nucleotides, the CDR3 is TGTGCCAGCGCGGGACAGCCCTACGAGCAGTACTTC. Translating it yields CASAGQPYEQYF.

The chain is built from TRBV19 and TRBJ2-7; 9 bases are a match to TRBD2. The CDR3 is 13 residues long. Per germline, CDR1 LNHDA and CDR2 SQIVND (reference sequence). The V and J ends lost 6 bases and 2 bases, in that order; junction bases with no gene match: 2. CDR3 amino acids: CASRAGGTYEQYF. As DNA, the CDR3 is TGTGCCAGTAGGGCGGGGGGGACCTACGAGCAGTACTTC.

This rearrangement joins TRBV6-2 or TRBV6-3 to TRBJ2-7; 7 bases are shared with TRBD2. The CDR3 extends over 16 amino acids. Germline lookup yields CDR1 MNHEY and CDR2 SVGEGT. Germline trimming cut 0 bases from V and 0 bases from J; bases unmatched to any gene: 5. As DNA, the CDR3 is TGTGCCAGCAGTTACTCCGCTAGCGGAAGCTCCTACGAGCAGTACTTC. Translated: CASSYSASGSSYEQYF.

This chain links TRBV3-1 (or the pseudogene TRBV3-2) with TRBJ1-4; unclear D gene. The CDR3 consists of 14 residues. Germline V CDR1 and CDR2: LGHDT, YNNKEL (reference sequence). The V end lost 2 bases, the J end lost 12 bases, and 16 bases lay between the germline ends. CDR3 loop: CASSQYVGGGELFF. Written as DNA, the CDR3 is TGTGCCAGCAGCCAATACGTTGGCGGCGGTGAACTGTTTTTT.

The rearrangement joins TRBV18 to TRBJ2-5, with D tentatively TRBD1 (5 bases). Germline CDR1 KGHSH, CDR2 LQKENI. Trimming pared 0 bases from V and 0 bases from J, leaving 11 bases between. The CDR3 length is 16 residues. The CDR3, as DNA: TGTGCCAGCTCACCACCGACAGAAGACGACCAAGAGACCCAGTACTTC. It translates to CASSPPTEDDQETQYF.

V usage is TRBV12-3 or TRBV12-4 and J usage is TRBJ2-2, with TRBD1 matching 8 bases. The length of the CDR3 is 13 residues. Unmatched junction bases numbered 4, after V lost 5 bases and J lost 8 bases. CDR3 coding DNA: TGTGCCAGCAGTGCAGACAGGGGTGGGGAGCTGTTTTTT. This gives the protein CASSADRGGELFF.

V usage is TRBV30 and J usage is TRBJ1-2, with 10 positions matching TRBD1. This CDR3 region has 13 residues. Unmatched junction bases numbered 2, after V lost 2 bases and J lost 5 bases. The germline CDR1 and CDR2 sequences are GTSNPN and SVGIG (reference sequence). CDR3 in amino acids: CAWSRDRGYGYTF. The CDR3 bases are TGTGCCTGGAGTAGGGACAGGGGATATGGCTACACCTTC.

Many counts were recorded for this clone. V and J are TRBV3-1 (or the pseudogene TRBV3-2) and TRBJ1-2, with D uncertain. This CDR3 is built from 13 residues. CDR1 LGHDT and CDR2 YNNKEL come from the germline V gene (reference sequence). V was trimmed by 1 base and J by 5 bases, leaving 8 bases between them. The CDR3 DNA sequence: TGTGCCAGCAGCCAAGCGTACTCGTATGGCTACACCTTC. Amino acid sequence: CASSQAYSYGYTF.

This clone was counted a few times. J is TRBJ1-4 and V is TRBV3-1 (or the pseudogene TRBV3-2); TRBD1 is a possible D gene (5 bases). The ends were cut back, 0 bases at V and 6 bases at J, with 8 bases in the middle. Germline loops: CDR1 LGHDT, CDR2 YNNKEL (reference sequence). The CDR3 is 14 residues long. CDR3 DNA: TGTGCCAGCAGCCAAGACCCCAGGGATGAAAAACTGTTTTTT. Translating it yields CASSQDPRDEKLFF.

CDR3 in DNA: TGTGCCAGCAGGCCGGGACAGGGGCGCAGGTACAATGAGCAGTTCTTC. The encoded protein is CASRPGQGRRYNEQFF. This sequence joins TRBV5-6 and TRBJ2-1; 10 positions match TRBD1. The CDR3 has 16 residues. Trimming removed 5 bases from V and 4 bases from J; junction bases left unmatched: 9. In germline, CDR1 is SGHDT, CDR2 YYEEEE.

V gene TRBV2 combines with J gene TRBJ2-3, with 7 bases that match TRBD1. CDR1 and CDR2 from the germline V gene are SNHLY and FYNNEI. The junction had 8 bases not matched to a gene; V was cut back by 6 bases and J by 5 bases. The CDR3 is made up of 14 amino acids. The CDR3 bases are TGTGCCAGCAGCGTTACAGGGGTTGGAGATACGCAGTATTTT. Its translation: CASSVTGVGDTQYF.

This sequence joins TRBV5-4 and TRBJ2-7; 8 bases are shared with TRBD1. There are 15 residues in the CDR3. The V and J ends lost 4 bases and 4 bases, in that order; junction bases with no gene match: 10. CDR1 is SGHNT, CDR2 YYREEE, per germline (reference sequence). CDR3 amino acids: CASSDRTGFSYEQYF. Written as DNA, the CDR3 is TGTGCCAGCAGCGACCGGACAGGGTTTTCTTACGAGCAGTACTTC.